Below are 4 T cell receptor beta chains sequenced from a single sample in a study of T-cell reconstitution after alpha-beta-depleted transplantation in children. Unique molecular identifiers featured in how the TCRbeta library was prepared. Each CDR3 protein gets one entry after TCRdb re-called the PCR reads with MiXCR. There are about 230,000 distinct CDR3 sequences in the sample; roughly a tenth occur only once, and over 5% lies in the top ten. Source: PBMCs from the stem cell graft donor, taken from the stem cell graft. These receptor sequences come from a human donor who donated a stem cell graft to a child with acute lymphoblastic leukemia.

The CDR3 DNA follows: TGCAGTGCTAGAGATTACATAAACCTGGGAGAGCAGTACTTC. Translating gives CSARDYINLGEQYF. The V call is TRBV20-1, the J call TRBJ2-7; D remains ambiguous. V lost 0 bases and J lost 7, with 16 bases in between. Germline V lookup: CDR1 DFQATT, CDR2 SNEGSKA (reference sequence). This CDR3 region has 14 residues.

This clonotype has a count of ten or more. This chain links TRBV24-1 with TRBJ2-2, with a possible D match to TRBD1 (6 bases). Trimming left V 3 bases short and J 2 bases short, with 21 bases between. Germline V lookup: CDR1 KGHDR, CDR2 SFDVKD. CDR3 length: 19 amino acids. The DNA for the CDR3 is TGTGCCACCAGTGATCCTACTGGACAGCTAAACTCTAACACCGGGGAGCTGTTTTTT. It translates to CATSDPTGQLNSNTGELFF.

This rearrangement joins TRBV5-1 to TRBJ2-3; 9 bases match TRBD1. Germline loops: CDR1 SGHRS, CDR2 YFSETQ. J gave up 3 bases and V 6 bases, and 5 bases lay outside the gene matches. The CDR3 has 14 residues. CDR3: CASIGTGPTDTQYF. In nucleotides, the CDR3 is TGCGCCAGCATCGGGACAGGGCCTACAGATACGCAGTATTTT.

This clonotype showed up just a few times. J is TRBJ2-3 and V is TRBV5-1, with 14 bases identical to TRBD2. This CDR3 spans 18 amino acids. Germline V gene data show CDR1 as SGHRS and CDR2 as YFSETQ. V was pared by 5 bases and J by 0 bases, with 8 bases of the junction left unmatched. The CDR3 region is CASSLTSGGAGSTDTQYF. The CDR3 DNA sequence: TGCGCCAGCAGTTTGACTAGCGGGGGGGCCGGGAGCACAGATACGCAGTATTTT.